This TCR beta chain was recorded in a study of blood T cell repertoires in COVID-19. Looked up from germline, CDR1 is SGHTA and CDR2 is FQGTGA. The CDR3 length is 13 residues. V was clipped by 5 bases and J by 7 bases; unmatched bases: 4. Sequencing used immunoSEQ multiplex PCR; TCRdb keeps in-frame clones, though not all of them. Of about 130,000 clones listed, approximately 85% were seen once; the top ten hold 2.5% to 3.5%. The sequence came from a woman at least 80 years old with COVID-19, enrolled during active disease. Sequencing used peripheral blood. V and J are TRBV7-3 and TRBJ1-2, with 10 bases fitting TRBD1. The CDR3 is CASSIGQGGGYTF. In DNA, the CDR3 is TGTGCCAGCAGCATCGGACAGGGGGGTGGCTACACCTTC. Supplemented by reference TRBV7-3 and TRBJ1-2, the full variable domain reads GAGVSQTPSNKVTEKGKYVELRCDPISGHTALYWYRQSLGQGPEFLIYFQGTGAADDSGLPNDRFFAVRPEGSVSTLKIQRTERGDSAVYLCASSIGQGGGYTFGSGTRLTVV.